This T cell receptor (beta chain) was captured in a study of cytomegalovirus exposure and HLA in healthy donors. Whole-study findings and limits: Accurate predictions that matched the HLA-A and HLA-B alleles of most subjects were reportedly made from TCR beta sequences.

Germline V gives CDR1 MNHEY, CDR2 SMNVEV (reference sequence). This CDR3 region has 16 residues. Losses at the gene ends were 4 bases for V and 6 bases for J; bases not matched to a gene: 11. With 60 Vbeta and 13 Jbeta primers, the PCR was carried out. The table came from immunoSEQ multiplex PCR; TCRdb's copy has only in-frame clones and leaves some out. The table lists 110,000 to 150,000 clones, with approximately 2.6% in the top ten. To note about this clone: What it binds is not known.

The chain is built from TRBV27 and TRBJ1-1; 10 bases line up with TRBD1. The receptor comes from a man between 40 and 49 years old in good health and CMV-seronegative. What was sequenced was PBMCs. The CDR3 DNA is TGTGCCAGCAGTTCCACCTGGACAGGGGGGCGCCCTGAAGCTTTCTTT. The encoded protein is CASSSTWTGGRPEAFF.